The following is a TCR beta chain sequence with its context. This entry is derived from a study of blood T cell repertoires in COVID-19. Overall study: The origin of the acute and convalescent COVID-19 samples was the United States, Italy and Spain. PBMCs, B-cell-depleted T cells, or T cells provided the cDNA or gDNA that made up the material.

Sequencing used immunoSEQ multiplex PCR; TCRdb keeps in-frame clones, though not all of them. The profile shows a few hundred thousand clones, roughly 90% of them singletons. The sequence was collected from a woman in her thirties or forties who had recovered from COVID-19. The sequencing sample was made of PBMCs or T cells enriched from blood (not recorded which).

The CDR3 sequence: CSVGGQAMNTEAFF. The CDR3 DNA reads as TGCAGCGTTGGGGGGCAAGCCATGAACACTGAAGCTTTCTTT. The genes are TRBV29-1 and TRBJ1-1; D possibly corresponds to TRBD1 (6 bases). CDR3 length equals 14 residues. The V end lost 4 bases, the J end lost 0 bases, and 12 bases lay between the germline ends. Germline V gene sequence: CDR1 SQVTM, CDR2 ANQGSEA. Full variable domain (remainder filled in from reference TRBV29-1 and TRBJ1-1): SAVISQKPSRDICQRGTSLTIQCQVDSQVTMMFWYRQQPGQSLTLIATANQGSEATYESGFVIDKFPISRPNLTFSTLTVSNMSPEDSSIYLCSVGGQAMNTEAFFGQGTRLTVV.